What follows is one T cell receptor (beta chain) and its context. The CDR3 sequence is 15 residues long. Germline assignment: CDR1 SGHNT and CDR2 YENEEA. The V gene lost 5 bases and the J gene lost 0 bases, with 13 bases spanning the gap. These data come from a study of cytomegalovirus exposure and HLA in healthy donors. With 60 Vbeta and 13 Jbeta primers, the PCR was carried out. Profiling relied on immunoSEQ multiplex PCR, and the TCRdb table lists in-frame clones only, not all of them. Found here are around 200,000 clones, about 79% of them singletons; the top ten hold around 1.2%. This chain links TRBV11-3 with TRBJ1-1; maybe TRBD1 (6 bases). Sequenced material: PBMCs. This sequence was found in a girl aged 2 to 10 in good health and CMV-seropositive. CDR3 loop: CASSPTGQLNTEAFF. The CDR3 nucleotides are TGTGCCAGCAGCCCTACAGGACAGCTGAACACTGAAGCTTTCTTT.